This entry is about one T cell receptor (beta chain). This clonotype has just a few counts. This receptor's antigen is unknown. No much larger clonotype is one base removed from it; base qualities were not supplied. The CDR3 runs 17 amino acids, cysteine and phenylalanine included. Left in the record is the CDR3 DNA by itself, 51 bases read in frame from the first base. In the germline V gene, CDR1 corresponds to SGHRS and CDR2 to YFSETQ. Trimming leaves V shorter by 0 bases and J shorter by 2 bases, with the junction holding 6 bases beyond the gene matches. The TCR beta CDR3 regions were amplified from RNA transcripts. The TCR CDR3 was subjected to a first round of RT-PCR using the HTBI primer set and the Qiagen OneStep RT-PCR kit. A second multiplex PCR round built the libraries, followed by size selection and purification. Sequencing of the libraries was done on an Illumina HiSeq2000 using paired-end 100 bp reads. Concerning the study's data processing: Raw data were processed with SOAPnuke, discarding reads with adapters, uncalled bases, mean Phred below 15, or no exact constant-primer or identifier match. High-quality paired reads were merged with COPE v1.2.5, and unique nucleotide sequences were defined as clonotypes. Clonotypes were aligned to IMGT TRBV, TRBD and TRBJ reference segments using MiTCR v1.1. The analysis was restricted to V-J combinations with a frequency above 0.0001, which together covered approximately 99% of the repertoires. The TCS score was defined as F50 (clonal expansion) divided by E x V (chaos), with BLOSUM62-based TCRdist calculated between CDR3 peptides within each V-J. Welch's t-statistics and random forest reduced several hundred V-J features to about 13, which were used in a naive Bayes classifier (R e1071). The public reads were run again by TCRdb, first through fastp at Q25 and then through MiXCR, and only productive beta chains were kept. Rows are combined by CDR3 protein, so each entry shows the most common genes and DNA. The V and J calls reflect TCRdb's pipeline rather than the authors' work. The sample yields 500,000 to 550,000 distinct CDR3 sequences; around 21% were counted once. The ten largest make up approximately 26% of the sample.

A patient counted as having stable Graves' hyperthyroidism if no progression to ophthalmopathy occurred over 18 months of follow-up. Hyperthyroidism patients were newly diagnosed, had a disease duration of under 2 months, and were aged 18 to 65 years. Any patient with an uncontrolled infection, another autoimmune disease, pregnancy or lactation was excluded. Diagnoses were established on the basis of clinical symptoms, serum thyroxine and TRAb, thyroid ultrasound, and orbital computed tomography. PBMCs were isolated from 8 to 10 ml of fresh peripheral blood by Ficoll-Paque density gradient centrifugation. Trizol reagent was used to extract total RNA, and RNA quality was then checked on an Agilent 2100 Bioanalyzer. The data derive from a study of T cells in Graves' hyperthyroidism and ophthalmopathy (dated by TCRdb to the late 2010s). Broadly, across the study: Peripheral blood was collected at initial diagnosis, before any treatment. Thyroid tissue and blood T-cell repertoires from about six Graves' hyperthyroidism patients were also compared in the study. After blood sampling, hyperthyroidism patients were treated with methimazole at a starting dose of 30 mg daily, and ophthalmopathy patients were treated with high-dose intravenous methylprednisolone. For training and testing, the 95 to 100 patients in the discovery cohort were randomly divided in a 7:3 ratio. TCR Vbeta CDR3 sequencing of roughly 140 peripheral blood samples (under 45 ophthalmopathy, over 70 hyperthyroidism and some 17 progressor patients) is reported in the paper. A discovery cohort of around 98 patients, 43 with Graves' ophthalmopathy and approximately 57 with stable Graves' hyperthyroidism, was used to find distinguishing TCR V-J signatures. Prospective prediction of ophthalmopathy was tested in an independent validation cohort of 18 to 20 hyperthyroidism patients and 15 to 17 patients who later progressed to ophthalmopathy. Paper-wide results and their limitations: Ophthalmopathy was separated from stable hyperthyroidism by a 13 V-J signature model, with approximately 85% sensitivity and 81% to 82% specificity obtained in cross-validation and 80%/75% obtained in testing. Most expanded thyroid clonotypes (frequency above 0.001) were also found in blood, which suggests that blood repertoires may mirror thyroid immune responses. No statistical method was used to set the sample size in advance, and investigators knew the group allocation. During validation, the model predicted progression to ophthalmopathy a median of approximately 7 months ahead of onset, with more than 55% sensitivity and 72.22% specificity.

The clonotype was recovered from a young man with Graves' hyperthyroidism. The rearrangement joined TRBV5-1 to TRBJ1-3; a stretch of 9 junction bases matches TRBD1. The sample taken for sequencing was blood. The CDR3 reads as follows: CASSLAPGTGTGNTIYF. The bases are TGCGCCAGCAGCTTGGCCCCCGGGACAGGGACTGGAAACACCATATATTTT.